The rows below give T cell receptor beta chains drawn from one sample of a study of blood T cell repertoires in COVID-19. Here immunoSEQ multiplex PCR was the method, and the copy in TCRdb shows in-frame clones only, minus some. The sample lists about 260,000 clones, over 75% occurring once. The source material was peripheral blood. The receptors originated from a human donor in a cohort sampled during active COVID-19. CDR3s include the opening cysteine and the closing phenylalanine or tryptophan. D genes are given only for firm matches. The size entry is marked missing in some rows and otherwise reads once, few, many or a size class.

D gene	V gene	clone size	J gene	CDR3 protein	CDR3 DNA
-	TRBV4-1	-	TRBJ1-6	CASSGDNLSSYNSPLHF	TGCGCCAGCAGCGGGGACAATTTAAGCTCCTATAATTCACCCCTCCACTTT
-	TRBV9	-	TRBJ2-2	CASSVSNTGELFF	TGTGCCAGCAGCGTTTCAAACACCGGGGAGCTGTTTTTT
-	TRBV5-6	-	TRBJ1-2	CASSHYNNRDDGYTF	TGTGCCAGCAGCCATTATAACAACAGGGACGATGGCTACACCTTC
-	TRBV5-1	-	TRBJ2-5	CASRDQGPQETQYF	TGCGCCAGCAGGGATCAGGGGCCCCAAGAGACCCAGTACTTC
-	TRBV6-6	-	TRBJ1-2	CASSTGGNYGYTF	TGTGCCAGCAGTACCGGGGGGAACTATGGCTACACCTTC
-	TRBV6-5	few	TRBJ1-5	CASRGGGGNQPQHF	TGTGCCAGCAGGGGGGGTGGGGGCAATCAGCCCCAGCATTTT
-	TRBV7-8	-	TRBJ2-5	CASSLSRGRRETQYF	TGTGCCAGCAGCTTATCCAGGGGAAGACGAGAGACCCAGTACTTC
-	TRBV4-1	-	TRBJ1-5	CASSQLTGGQPQHF	TGCGCCAGCAGCCAACTAACGGGGGGACAGCCCCAGCATTTT
TRBD1	TRBV2	-	TRBJ1-5	CASTTGDSNQPQHF	TGTGCCAGCACTACAGGGGATAGCAATCAGCCCCAGCATTTT
-	TRBV6-2/TRBV6-3	-	TRBJ2-7	CASSLQGIEQYF	TGTGCCAGCAGTCTCCAGGGAATCGAGCAGTACTTC
TRBD1	TRBV10-2	once	TRBJ1-2	CASSEGSFTRDRRRYGYTF	TGCGCCAGCAGTGAGGGCTCCTTTACTCGGGACAGGCGGAGGTACGGCTACACCTTC
-	TRBV7-9	-	TRBJ1-1	CASSLRHNEAFF	TGTGCCAGCAGCTTACGACATAATGAAGCTTTCTTT
-	TRBV6-5	once	TRBJ1-1	CASSYSGQGEAFF	TGTGCCAGCAGTTACTCAGGTCAGGGTGAAGCTTTCTTT
-	TRBV6-1	once	TRBJ1-1	CASSEAAGNTEAFF	TGTGCCAGCAGTGAAGCGGCAGGGAACACTGAAGCTTTCTTT
TRBD1	TRBV28	-	TRBJ2-5	CASSFRQGMGQETQYF	TGTGCCAGCAGTTTCCGACAGGGGATGGGTCAAGAGACCCAGTACTTC
TRBD2	TRBV7-9	-	TRBJ2-1	CASRLGLADNEQFF	TGTGCCAGCAGATTGGGACTAGCGGATAATGAGCAGTTCTTC
-	TRBV6-2/TRBV6-3	-	TRBJ2-3	CASSQQLSTSTDTQYF	TGTGCCAGCAGTCAACAGCTATCCACTAGCACAGATACGCAGTATTTT
-	TRBV3-1/TRBV3-2	-	TRBJ2-5	CASSQMGARVQETQYF	TGTGCCAGCAGCCAAATGGGGGCCCGGGTTCAAGAGACCCAGTACTTC
TRBD2	TRBV5-1	-	TRBJ2-1	CASSLLTSGGSFGQFF	TGCGCCAGCAGCTTGTTGACTAGCGGGGGGAGTTTCGGGCAGTTCTTC
TRBD2	TRBV6-1	-	TRBJ2-1	CASSATSGTSGHNEQFF	TGTGCCAGCAGTGCTACCTCCGGGACTAGCGGCCACAATGAGCAGTTCTTC
-	TRBV6-5	few	TRBJ2-5	CASSYNGWETQYF	TGTGCCAGCAGTTATAACGGGTGGGAGACCCAGTACTTC
-	TRBV6-5	once	TRBJ2-7	CASSGMRATGSEQYF	TGTGCCAGCAGCGGGATGCGGGCCACGGGGAGCGAGCAGTACTTC
-	TRBV5-1	-	TRBJ2-1	CASSPDPFRDNEQFF	TGCGCCAGCAGCCCAGACCCTTTTCGGGACAATGAGCAGTTCTTC
-	TRBV21-1	-	TRBJ2-5	CASSRGGKETQYF	TGTGCCAGCAGCCGGGGGGGGAAAGAGACCCAGTACTTC
TRBD2	TRBV18	-	TRBJ2-7	CASSPPGSSGRARTGEQYF	TGTGCCAGCTCACCACCGGGCTCTAGCGGGAGGGCCAGGACGGGGGAGCAGTACTTC
-	TRBV15	-	TRBJ1-3	CAAQQDSGNTIYF	TGTGCGGCCCAACAGGACTCTGGAAACACCATATATTTT
-	TRBV19	-	TRBJ2-7	CASNRFFSPLYEQYF	TGTGCCAGTAACAGATTTTTCAGCCCTTTATACGAGCAGTACTTC
-	TRBV3-1/TRBV3-2	-	TRBJ2-7	CASSPLSRRTTTEQYF	TGTGCCAGCAGCCCCCTCTCAAGGAGGACTACCACCGAGCAGTACTTC
TRBD2	TRBV4-2	-	TRBJ2-2	CASSQARGGASGELFF	TGTGCCAGCAGCCAAGCTCGCGGGGGGGCCAGCGGGGAGCTGTTTTTT
-	TRBV5-5	-	TRBJ1-4	CASSLFPRGILVF	TGTGCCAGCAGCTTATTTCCAAGAGGGATTCTGGTTTTT
-	TRBV19	-	TRBJ1-6	CASSTPGSYILHF	TGTGCCAGTAGTACCCCGGGATCTTATATTCTCCACTTT
TRBD1	TRBV5-1	-	TRBJ2-7	CASSVTGTASYEQYF	TGCGCCAGCAGCGTGACCGGGACAGCATCCTACGAGCAGTACTTC
-	TRBV5-1	-	TRBJ1-1	CASSLWGSGGMAEAFF	TGCGCCAGCAGCTTGTGGGGGAGTGGGGGCATGGCTGAAGCTTTCTTT
TRBD1	TRBV29-1	-	TRBJ2-1	CSGGQGASNYNEQFF	TGCAGCGGAGGACAGGGGGCTTCGAACTACAATGAGCAGTTCTTC
-	TRBV21-1	-	TRBJ2-2	CASSTKVGGNTGELFF	TGTGCCAGCAGCACCAAGGTAGGGGGGAACACCGGGGAGCTGTTTTTT
TRBD2	TRBV15	-	TRBJ2-2	CASGLAGLNTGELFF	TGTGCCTCCGGCCTAGCGGGGTTGAACACCGGGGAGCTGTTTTTT
-	TRBV18	-	TRBJ2-1	CASSPSVYNEQFF	TGTGCCAGCTCACCATCTGTTTACAATGAGCAGTTCTTC
-	TRBV6-5	-	TRBJ1-2	CASSHTGSYGYTF	TGTGCCAGCAGCCACACCGGGAGCTATGGCTACACCTTC
TRBD1	TRBV6-5	-	TRBJ1-5	CASSRQGFNQPQHF	TGTGCCAGCAGTCGACAGGGGTTCAATCAGCCCCAGCATTTT
-	TRBV6-2/TRBV6-3	few	TRBJ2-1	CASSRDTYNEQFF	TGTGCCAGCAGTCGGGACACATACAATGAGCAGTTCTTC
-	TRBV20-1	-	TRBJ2-3	CSASNQGFSLTDTQYF	TGCAGTGCTAGTAACCAGGGATTTTCACTCACAGATACGCAGTATTTT
TRBD1	TRBV28	-	TRBJ1-1	CAGKTGKNTEAFF	TGTGCCGGAAAGACAGGGAAGAACACTGAAGCTTTCTTT
-	TRBV5-6	-	TRBJ1-1	CASSLIGALNTEAFF	TGTGCCAGCAGCCTGATAGGGGCTTTGAACACTGAAGCTTTCTTT
TRBD2	TRBV5-1	-	TRBJ2-7	CASSLGTSALSSYEQYF	TGCGCCAGCAGCTTGGGTACTAGCGCGTTAAGCTCCTACGAGCAGTACTTC
TRBD1	TRBV3-1/TRBV3-2	-	TRBJ1-6	CASNPGQYNSPLHF	TGTGCCAGCAACCCGGGACAGTATAATTCACCCCTCCACTTT
-	TRBV11-2	once	TRBJ2-7	CASSLVAGTSYEQYF	TGTGCCAGCAGCTTAGTTGCGGGAACGTCCTACGAGCAGTACTTC
-	TRBV2	-	TRBJ2-1	CASSSTGSHEQFF	TGTGCCAGCAGTAGCACAGGGTCCCATGAGCAGTTCTTC
-	TRBV6-5	few	TRBJ2-7	CASSRGLPISYEQYF	TGTGCCAGCAGTAGGGGACTTCCAATCTCCTACGAGCAGTACTTC
-	TRBV10-1	-	TRBJ1-6	CASSENRGSPLHF	TGCGCCAGCAGTGAGAACCGGGGATCACCCCTCCACTTT
TRBD1	TRBV19	-	TRBJ1-3	CASRTGAGNTIYF	TGTGCCAGCAGGACAGGGGCTGGAAACACCATATATTTT
-	TRBV9	-	TRBJ1-2	CASSPQPLLGGVRGYTF	TGTGCCAGCAGCCCACAGCCCCTTCTGGGAGGTGTGCGCGGCTACACCTTC
TRBD1	TRBV2	-	TRBJ1-6	CASSPDRERSPLHF	TGTGCCAGCAGTCCTGACAGGGAAAGATCACCCCTCCACTTT
-	TRBV5-5	-	TRBJ2-5	CASSQRRETQYF	TGTGCCAGCAGTCAGAGGAGGGAGACCCAGTACTTC